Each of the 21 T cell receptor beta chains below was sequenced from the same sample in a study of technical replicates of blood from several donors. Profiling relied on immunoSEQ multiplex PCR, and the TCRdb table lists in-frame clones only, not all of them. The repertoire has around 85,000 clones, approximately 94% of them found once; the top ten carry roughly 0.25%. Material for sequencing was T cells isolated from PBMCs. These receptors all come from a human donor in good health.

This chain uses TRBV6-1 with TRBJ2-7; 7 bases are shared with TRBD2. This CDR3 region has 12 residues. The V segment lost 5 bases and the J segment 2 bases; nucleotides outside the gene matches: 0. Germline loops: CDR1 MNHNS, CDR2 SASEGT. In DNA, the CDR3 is TGTGCCAGCAGTCGGGGGGCCTACGAGCAGTACTTC. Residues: CASSRGAYEQYF.

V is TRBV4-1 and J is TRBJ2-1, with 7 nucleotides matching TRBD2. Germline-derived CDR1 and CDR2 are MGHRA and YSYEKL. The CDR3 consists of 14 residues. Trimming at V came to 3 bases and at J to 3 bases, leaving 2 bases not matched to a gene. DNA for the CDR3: TGCGCCAGCAGCCAGGCTAGCGGCTACAATGAGCAGTTCTTC. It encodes CASSQASGYNEQFF.

The CDR3 DNA sequence: TGTGCCAGCTCATACCGGGACAGGGAGGGTGTAGCTTTCTTT. Translation gives CASSYRDREGVAFF. The rearrangement links TRBV18 to TRBJ1-1; 9 nucleotides align to TRBD1. This CDR3 contains 14 residues. V lost 5 bases, J lost 10 bases, and 11 bases stayed unmatched. Germline CDR1 and CDR2: KGHSH and LQKENI.

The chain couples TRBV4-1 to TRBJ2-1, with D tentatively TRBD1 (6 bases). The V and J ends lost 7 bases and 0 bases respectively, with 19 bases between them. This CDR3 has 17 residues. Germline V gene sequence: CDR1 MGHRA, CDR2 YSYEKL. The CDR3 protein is CASTPGPGQNSYNEQFF. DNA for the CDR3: TGCGCCAGCACCCCAGGCCCGGGACAAAACTCCTACAATGAGCAGTTCTTC.

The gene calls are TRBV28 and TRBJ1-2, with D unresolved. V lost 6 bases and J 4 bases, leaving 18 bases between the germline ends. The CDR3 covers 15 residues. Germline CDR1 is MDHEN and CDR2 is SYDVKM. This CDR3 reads CASSWSGNEGYGYTF. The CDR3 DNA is TGTGCCAGCAGCTGGTCCGGAAATGAGGGCTATGGCTACACCTTC.

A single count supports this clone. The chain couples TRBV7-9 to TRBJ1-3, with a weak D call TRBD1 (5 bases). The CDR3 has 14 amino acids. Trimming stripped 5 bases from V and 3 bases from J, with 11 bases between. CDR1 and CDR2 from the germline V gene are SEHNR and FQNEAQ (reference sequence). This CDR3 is CASSLREGGNTIYF. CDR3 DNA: TGTGCCAGCAGCCTCAGGGAAGGTGGAAACACCATATATTTT.

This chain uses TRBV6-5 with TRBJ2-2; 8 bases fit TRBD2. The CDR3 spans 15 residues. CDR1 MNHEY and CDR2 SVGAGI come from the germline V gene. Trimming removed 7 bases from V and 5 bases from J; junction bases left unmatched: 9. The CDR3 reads CASMSVAGTTGELFF. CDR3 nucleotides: TGTGCCAGCATGTCCGTAGCGGGGACGACCGGGGAGCTGTTTTTT.

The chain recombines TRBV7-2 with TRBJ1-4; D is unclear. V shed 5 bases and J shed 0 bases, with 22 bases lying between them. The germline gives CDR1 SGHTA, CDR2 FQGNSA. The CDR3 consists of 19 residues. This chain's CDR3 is CASSHGLLFDLTTNEKLFF. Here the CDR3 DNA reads TGTGCCAGCAGCCACGGACTTTTATTCGACCTTACAACTAATGAAAAACTGTTTTTT.

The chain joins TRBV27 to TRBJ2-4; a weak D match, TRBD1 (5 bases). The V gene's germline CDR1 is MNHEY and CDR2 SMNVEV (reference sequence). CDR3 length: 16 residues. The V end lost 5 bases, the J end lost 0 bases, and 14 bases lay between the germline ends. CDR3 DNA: TGTGCCAGCAGTCCCCGACAGACACTAGCCAAAAACATTCAGTACTTC. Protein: CASSPRQTLAKNIQYF.

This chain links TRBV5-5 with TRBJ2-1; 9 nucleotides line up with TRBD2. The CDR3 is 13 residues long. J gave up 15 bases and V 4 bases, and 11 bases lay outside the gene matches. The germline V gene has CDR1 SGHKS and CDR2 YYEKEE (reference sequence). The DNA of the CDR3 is TGTGCCAGCAGCGTCGGGACTAGCAGCATCTGGTTCTTC. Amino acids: CASSVGTSSIWFF.

CDR3 amino acids: CASSLGQGYEQYF. CDR3 nucleotides: TGTGCCAGTAGTTTAGGACAGGGCTACGAGCAGTACTTC. The gene calls are TRBV19 and TRBJ2-7, with 8 bases lining up with TRBD1. This CDR3 is built from 13 residues. Germline V gene sequence: CDR1 LNHDA, CDR2 SQIVND (reference sequence). V was pared by 5 bases and J by 3 bases, with 3 bases of the junction left unmatched.

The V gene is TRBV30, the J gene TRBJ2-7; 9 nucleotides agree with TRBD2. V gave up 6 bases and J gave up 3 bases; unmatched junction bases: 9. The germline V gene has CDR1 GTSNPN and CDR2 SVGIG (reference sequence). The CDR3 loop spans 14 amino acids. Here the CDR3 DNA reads TGTGCCTGCACCGCGGGGGGGCTTTTCTACGAGCAGTACTTC. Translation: CACTAGGLFYEQYF. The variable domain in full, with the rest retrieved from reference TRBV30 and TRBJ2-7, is SQTIHQWPATLVQPVGSPLSLECTVEGTSNPNLYWYRQAAGRGLQLLFYSVGIGQISSEVPQNLSASRPQDRQFILSSKKLLLSDSGFYLCACTAGGLFYEQYFGPGTRLTVT.

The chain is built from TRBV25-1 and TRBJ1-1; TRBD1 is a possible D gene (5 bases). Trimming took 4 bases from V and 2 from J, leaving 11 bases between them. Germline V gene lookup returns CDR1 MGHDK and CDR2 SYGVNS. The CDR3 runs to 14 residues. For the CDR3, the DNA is TGTGCCAGCAGTGTGGGGGGGGGTAACACTGAAGCTTTCTTT. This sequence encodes CASSVGGGNTEAFF. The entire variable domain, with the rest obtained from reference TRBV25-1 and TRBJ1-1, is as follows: EADIYQTPRYLVIGTGKKITLECSQTMGHDKMYWYQQDPGMELHLIHYSYGVNSTEKGDLSSESTVSRIRTEHFPLTLESARPSHTSQYLCASSVGGGNTEAFFGQGTRLTVV.

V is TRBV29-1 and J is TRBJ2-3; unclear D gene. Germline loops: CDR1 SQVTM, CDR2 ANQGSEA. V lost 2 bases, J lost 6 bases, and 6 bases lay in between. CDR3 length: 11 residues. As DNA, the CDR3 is TGCAGCGTTGAACAGGCGGATACGCAGTATTTT. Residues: CSVEQADTQYF.

This CDR3 reads CASSPTTTLAGLPYEQYF. The CDR3 bases are TGTGCCAGCAGTCCAACTACCACCCTCGCGGGCCTTCCCTACGAGCAGTACTTC. The chain couples TRBV27 to TRBJ2-7; TRBD2 might be the D (5 bases). Germline V lookup: CDR1 MNHEY, CDR2 SMNVEV (reference sequence). The V end lost 5 bases, the J end lost 2 bases, and 25 bases lay between the germline ends. The length of the CDR3 is 18 residues.

CDR3 protein: CASSVPYPAVTVNTEAFF. The CDR3 DNA is TGTGCCAGCAGCGTCCCATACCCGGCCGTGACAGTGAACACTGAAGCTTTCTTT. The rearrangement joins TRBV9 to TRBJ1-1, with D possibly TRBD1 on 5 matching bases. This CDR3 comprises 18 residues. Trimming pared 2 bases from V and 0 bases from J, leaving 20 bases between. The germline gives CDR1 SGDLS, CDR2 YYNGEE.

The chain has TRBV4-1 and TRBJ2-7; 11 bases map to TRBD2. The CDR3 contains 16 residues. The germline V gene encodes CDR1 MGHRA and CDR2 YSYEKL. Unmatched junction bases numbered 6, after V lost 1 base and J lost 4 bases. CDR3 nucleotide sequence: TGCGCCAGCAGCCAAGTGGCAGGGACTAGCGGTTACGAGCAGTACTTC. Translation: CASSQVAGTSGYEQYF.

Here the CDR3 reads CASSCDLRDINQPQHF. CDR3 DNA sequence: TGTGCCAGCAGCTGTGACCTGAGGGACATCAATCAGCCCCAGCATTTT. V and J are TRBV11-2 and TRBJ1-5; D perhaps matches TRBD1 (6 bases). Germline assignment: CDR1 SGHAT and CDR2 FQNNGV. V lost 4 bases and J lost 3, with 16 bases in between. This CDR3 has 16 residues.

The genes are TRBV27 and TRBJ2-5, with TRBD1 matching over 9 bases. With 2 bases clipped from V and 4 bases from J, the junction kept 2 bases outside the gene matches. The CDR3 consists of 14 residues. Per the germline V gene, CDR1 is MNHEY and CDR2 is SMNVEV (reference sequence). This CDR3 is CASSLTGGIETQYF. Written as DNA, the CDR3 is TGTGCCAGCAGTTTAACAGGGGGCATAGAGACCCAGTACTTC.

As DNA, the CDR3 is TGTGCCAGTAGTATTCACAGGGGAGATGGCTACACCTTC. This translates into CASSIHRGDGYTF. The V call is TRBV19, the J call TRBJ1-2; 7 bases fit TRBD1. This CDR3 has 13 amino acids. The germline V gene encodes CDR1 LNHDA and CDR2 SQIVND (reference sequence). Trimming cost V 3 bases and J 6 bases; bases outside gene matches: 4. Filled out from reference TRBV19 and TRBJ1-2, the complete variable domain reads DGGITQSPKYLFRKEGQNVTLSCEQNLNHDAMYWYRQDPGQGLRLIYYSQIVNDFQKGDIAEGYSVSREKKESFPLTVTSAQKNPTAFYLCASSIHRGDGYTFGSGTRLTVV.

CDR3 region: CASSRDYLQYF. DNA for the CDR3: TGTGCCAGCAGTCGGGACTACTTGCAGTATTTT. The rearrangement uses TRBV6-5 and TRBJ2-3, with 7 bases fitting TRBD2. Germline CDR1 and CDR2: MNHEY and SVGAGI. Trimming took 5 bases from V and 11 from J; bases not matched to a gene: 4. CDR3 length: 11 amino acids.